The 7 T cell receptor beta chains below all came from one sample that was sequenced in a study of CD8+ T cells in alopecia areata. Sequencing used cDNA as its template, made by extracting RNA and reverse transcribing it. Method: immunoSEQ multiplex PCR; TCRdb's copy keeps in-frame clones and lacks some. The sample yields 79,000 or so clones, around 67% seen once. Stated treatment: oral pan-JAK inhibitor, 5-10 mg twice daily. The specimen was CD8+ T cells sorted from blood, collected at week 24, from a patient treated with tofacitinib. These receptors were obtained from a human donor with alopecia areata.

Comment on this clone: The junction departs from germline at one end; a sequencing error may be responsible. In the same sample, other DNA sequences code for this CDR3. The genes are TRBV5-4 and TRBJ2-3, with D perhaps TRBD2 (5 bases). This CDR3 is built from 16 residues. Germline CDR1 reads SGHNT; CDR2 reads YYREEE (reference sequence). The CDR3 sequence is CASSQSGLGTPDTQYF. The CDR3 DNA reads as TGCGCCAGCAGCCAATCCGGACTCGGAACCCCAGATACGCAGTATTTT.

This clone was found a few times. This CDR3 is CAWETGTGAEAFF. CDR3 nucleotides: TGTGCCTGGGAAACAGGGACTGGCGCTGAAGCTTTCTTT. The genes are TRBV30 and TRBJ1-1; possibly TRBD1 for D (6 bases). From germline, CDR1 is GTSNPN and CDR2 SVGIG (reference sequence). The CDR3 sequence is 13 residues long. The V gene lost 5 bases and the J gene lost 6 bases, with 16 bases spanning the gap.

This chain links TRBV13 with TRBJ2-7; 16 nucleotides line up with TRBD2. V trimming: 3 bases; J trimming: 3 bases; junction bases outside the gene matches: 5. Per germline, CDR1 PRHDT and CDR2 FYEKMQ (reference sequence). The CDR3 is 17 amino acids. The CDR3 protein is CASSFGTSGRAHYEQYF. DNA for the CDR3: TGTGCCAGCAGCTTCGGGACTAGCGGGAGGGCCCACTACGAGCAGTACTTC.

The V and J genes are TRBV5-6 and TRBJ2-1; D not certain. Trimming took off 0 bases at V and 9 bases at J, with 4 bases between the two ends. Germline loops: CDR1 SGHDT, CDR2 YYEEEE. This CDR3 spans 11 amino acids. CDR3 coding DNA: TGTGCCAGCAGCTTGGAGATTGAGCAGTTCTTC. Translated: CASSLEIEQFF.

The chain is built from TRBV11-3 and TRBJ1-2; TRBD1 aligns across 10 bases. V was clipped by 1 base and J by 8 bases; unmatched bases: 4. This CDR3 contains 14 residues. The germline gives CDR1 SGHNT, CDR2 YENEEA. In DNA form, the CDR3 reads TGTGCCAGCAGCTTAGGGGGACAGGGGAAAGGCTACACCTTC. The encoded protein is CASSLGGQGKGYTF.

CDR3 DNA sequence: TGTGCCAGCAGCCTCAGGGGGGCAGATACGCAGTATTTT. Translation: CASSLRGADTQYF. V and J are TRBV14 and TRBJ2-3; maybe TRBD1 (7 bases). This CDR3 contains 13 residues. The V and J ends lost 4 bases and 4 bases respectively, with 9 bases between them. From germline, CDR1 is SGHDN and CDR2 FVKESK.

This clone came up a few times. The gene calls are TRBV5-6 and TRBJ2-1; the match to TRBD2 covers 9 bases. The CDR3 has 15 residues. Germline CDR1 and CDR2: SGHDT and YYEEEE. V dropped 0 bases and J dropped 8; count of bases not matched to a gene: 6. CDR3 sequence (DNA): TGTGCCAGCAGCTTGGGTAGCGGGAGTGGCGATGAGCAGTTCTTC. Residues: CASSLGSGSGDEQFF.